These T cell receptor beta chains were read from a single sample in a study of cytomegalovirus exposure and HLA in healthy donors. Some clones are missing from TCRdb's copy, which holds only in-frame ones; the method was immunoSEQ multiplex PCR. The sample shows about 140,000 clones, approximately 80% of them seen only once. Sequencing used PBMCs. These receptors were obtained from a male donor in good health and CMV-seronegative. The CDR3 runs from the conserved cysteine through the conserved F or W. Fields, in order: V gene, J gene, CDR3 protein.

V: TRBV6-5
J: TRBJ2-1
CDR3: CASSYSDRGYNEQFF

V: TRBV7-2
J: TRBJ1-6
CDR3: CASSSTRDRGSRNSPLHF

V: TRBV18
J: TRBJ1-4
CDR3: CASSPTDRVTTNEKLFF

V: TRBV7-9
J: TRBJ2-1
CDR3: CASSIIQVSSYNEQFF

V: TRBV2
J: TRBJ2-5
CDR3: CASLPPQGVEFETQYF

V: TRBV6-5
J: TRBJ1-2
CDR3: CASSWIGANLYGYTF

V: TRBV7-2
J: TRBJ2-1
CDR3: CASSSSTYNEQFF

V: TRBV7-3
J: TRBJ2-2
CDR3: CASSFSGGTPTGELFF

V: TRBV7-9
J: TRBJ2-2
CDR3: CASSLPGQGYTGELFF

V: TRBV7-2
J: TRBJ2-7
CDR3: CASSQGAPRDEQYF

V: TRBV7-2
J: TRBJ2-7
CDR3: CASSLQAGQGYEQYF

V: TRBV4-3
J: TRBJ2-2
CDR3: CASSQERGGAVNTGELFF

V: TRBV6-1
J: TRBJ2-3
CDR3: CASEGTVSTDTQYF

V: TRBV2
J: TRBJ2-3
CDR3: CASSGSGGPADTQYF

V: TRBV15
J: TRBJ2-7
CDR3: CATSRENGHLYEQYF

V: TRBV6-5
J: TRBJ1-6
CDR3: CASTLGANDNSPLHF

V: TRBV10-3
J: TRBJ2-2
CDR3: CAISDRGTGELFF

V: TRBV9
J: TRBJ1-3
CDR3: CASSLRPGGESGNTIYF

V: TRBV5-4
J: TRBJ2-1
CDR3: CASSFSGTGNNEQFF

V: TRBV11-2
J: TRBJ2-1
CDR3: CASRNGTLNEQFF

V: TRBV7-6
J: TRBJ1-4
CDR3: CASSLATPGTGSEKLFF

V: TRBV7-9
J: TRBJ1-3
CDR3: CASIGNIGLFSGNTIYF

V: TRBV6-5
J: TRBJ1-1
CDR3: CASRTYTGSGTEAFF

V: TRBV2
J: TRBJ1-6
CDR3: CASSEGPVTLHF

V: TRBV11-2
J: TRBJ2-5
CDR3: CASSLSSGGARETQYF

V: TRBV19
J: TRBJ2-7
CDR3: CATEDTAGTYEQYF

V: TRBV27
J: TRBJ2-2
CDR3: CATQDRELTGELFF

V: TRBV19
J: TRBJ1-1
CDR3: CASSARVANTEAFF

V: TRBV7-2
J: TRBJ1-2
CDR3: CASSLATGGFGYTF

V: TRBV30
J: TRBJ2-7
CDR3: CAWNPGGGEQYF

V: TRBV5-1
J: TRBJ1-2
CDR3: CASSTSDRMYGYTF

V: TRBV6-1
J: TRBJ2-7
CDR3: CASSGTGIGIHEQYF

V: TRBV5-8
J: TRBJ1-4
CDR3: CASSRPLTGGNEKLFF

V: TRBV5-1
J: TRBJ2-2
CDR3: CASSLVIGNTGELFF

V: TRBV10-2
J: TRBJ1-1
CDR3: CASSVIGTAMNTEAFF

V: TRBV30
J: TRBJ1-3
CDR3: CAWREGNTIYF

V: TRBV6-6
J: TRBJ2-1
CDR3: CASMGGVNYNEQFF

V: TRBV4-2
J: TRBJ2-1
CDR3: CASSQGPNRGSLGRQFF

V: TRBV11-2
J: -
CDR3: CASSSPMGRDEQYF

V: TRBV7-2
J: TRBJ1-2
CDR3: CASSRPGFGGYTF

V: TRBV4-1
J: TRBJ2-3
CDR3: CASSQRGLGTDTQYF

V: TRBV6-5
J: TRBJ2-3
CDR3: CASRGRGQSTDTQYF

V: TRBV7-3
J: TRBJ2-7
CDR3: CASSQGPSSYEQYF

V: TRBV27
J: TRBJ2-7
CDR3: CASSYGQSYEQYF

V: TRBV2
J: TRBJ2-5
CDR3: CASIGLPGETQYF